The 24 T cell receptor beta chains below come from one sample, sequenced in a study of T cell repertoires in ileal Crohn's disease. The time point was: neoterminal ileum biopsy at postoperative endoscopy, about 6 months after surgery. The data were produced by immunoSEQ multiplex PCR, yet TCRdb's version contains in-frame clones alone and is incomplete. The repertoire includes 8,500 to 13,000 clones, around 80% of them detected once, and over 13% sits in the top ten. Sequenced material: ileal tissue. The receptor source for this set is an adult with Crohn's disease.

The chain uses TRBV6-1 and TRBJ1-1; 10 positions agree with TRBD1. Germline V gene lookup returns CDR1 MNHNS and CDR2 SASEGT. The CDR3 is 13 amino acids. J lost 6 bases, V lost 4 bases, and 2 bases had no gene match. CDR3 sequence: CASSVDRGSEAFF. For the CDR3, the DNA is TGTGCCAGCAGTGTGGACAGGGGGTCTGAAGCTTTCTTT.

Here the CDR3 reads CASSESMVGYGYTF. CDR3 coding DNA: TGTGCCAGCAGTGAGTCTATGGTTGGCTATGGCTACACCTTC. V usage is TRBV2 and J usage is TRBJ1-2; D not resolved. The germline gives CDR1 SNHLY, CDR2 FYNNEI. V was cut by 3 bases and J by 4 bases, with 12 bases left in between. The CDR3 has 14 residues.

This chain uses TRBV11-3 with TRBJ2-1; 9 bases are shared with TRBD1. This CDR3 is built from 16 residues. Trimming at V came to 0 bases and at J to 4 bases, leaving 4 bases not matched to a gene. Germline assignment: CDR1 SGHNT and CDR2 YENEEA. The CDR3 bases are TGTGCCAGCAGCTTAGAACAGGGGGCGGTTTACAATGAGCAGTTCTTC. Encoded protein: CASSLEQGAVYNEQFF.

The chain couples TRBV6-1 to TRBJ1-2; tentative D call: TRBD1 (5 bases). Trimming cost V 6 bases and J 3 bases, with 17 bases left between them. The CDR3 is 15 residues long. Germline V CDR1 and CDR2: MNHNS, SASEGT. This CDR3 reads CASRVQQVGDYGYTF. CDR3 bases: TGTGCCAGCAGGGTCCAACAGGTTGGGGACTATGGCTACACCTTC.

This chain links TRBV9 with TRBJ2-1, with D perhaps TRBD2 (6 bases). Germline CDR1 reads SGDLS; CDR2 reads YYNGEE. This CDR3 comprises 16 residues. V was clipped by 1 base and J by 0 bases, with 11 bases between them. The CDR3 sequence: CASSVTSLSSYNEQFF. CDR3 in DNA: TGTGCCAGCAGCGTAACTAGCTTAAGCTCCTACAATGAGCAGTTCTTC.

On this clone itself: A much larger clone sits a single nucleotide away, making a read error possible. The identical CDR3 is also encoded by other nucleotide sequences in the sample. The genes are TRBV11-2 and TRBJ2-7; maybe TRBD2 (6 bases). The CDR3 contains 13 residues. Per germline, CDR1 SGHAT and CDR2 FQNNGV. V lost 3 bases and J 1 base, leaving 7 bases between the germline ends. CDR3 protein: CASSLGGSYEQYF. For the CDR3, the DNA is TGTGCCAGCAGCTTGGGGGGTTCCTACGAGCAGTACTTC.

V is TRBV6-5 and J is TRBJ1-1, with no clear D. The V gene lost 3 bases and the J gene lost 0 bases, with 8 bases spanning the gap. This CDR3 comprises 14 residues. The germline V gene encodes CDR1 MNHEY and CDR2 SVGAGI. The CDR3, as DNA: TGTGCCAGCAGTTATGGCAGTCTGAACACTGAAGCTTTCTTT. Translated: CASSYGSLNTEAFF.

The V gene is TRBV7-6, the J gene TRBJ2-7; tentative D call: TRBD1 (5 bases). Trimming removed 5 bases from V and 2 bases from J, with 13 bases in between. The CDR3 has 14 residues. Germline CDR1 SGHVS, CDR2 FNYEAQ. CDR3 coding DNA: TGTGCCAGCAGCCGTGGCGCGGACACCTACGAGCAGTACTTC. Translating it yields CASSRGADTYEQYF.

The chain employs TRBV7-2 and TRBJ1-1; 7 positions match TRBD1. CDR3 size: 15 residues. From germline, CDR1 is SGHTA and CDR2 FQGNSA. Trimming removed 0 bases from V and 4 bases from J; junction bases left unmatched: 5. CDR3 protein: CASSLAGRTGTEAFF. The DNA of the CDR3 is TGTGCCAGCAGCTTAGCGGGAAGGACAGGCACTGAAGCTTTCTTT.

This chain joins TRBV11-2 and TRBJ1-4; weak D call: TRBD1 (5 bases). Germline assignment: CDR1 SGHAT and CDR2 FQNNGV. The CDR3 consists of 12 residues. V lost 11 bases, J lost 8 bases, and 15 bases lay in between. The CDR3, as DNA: TGTGCCGCAGGGCAGGCGGACGAAAAACTGTTTTTT. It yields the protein CAAGQADEKLFF.

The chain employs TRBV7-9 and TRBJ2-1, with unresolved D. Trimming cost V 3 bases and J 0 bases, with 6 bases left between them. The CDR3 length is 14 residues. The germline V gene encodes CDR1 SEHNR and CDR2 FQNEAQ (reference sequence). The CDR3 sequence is CASSLGNSYNEQFF. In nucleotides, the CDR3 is TGTGCCAGCAGCTTGGGCAACTCCTACAATGAGCAGTTCTTC.

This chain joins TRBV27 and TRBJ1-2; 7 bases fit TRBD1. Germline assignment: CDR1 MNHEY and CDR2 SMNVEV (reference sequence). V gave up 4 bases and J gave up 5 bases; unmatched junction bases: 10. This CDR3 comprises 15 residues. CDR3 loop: CASSSLDRVGYGYTF. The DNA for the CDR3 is TGTGCCAGCAGTTCACTCGACAGGGTTGGTTATGGCTACACCTTC.

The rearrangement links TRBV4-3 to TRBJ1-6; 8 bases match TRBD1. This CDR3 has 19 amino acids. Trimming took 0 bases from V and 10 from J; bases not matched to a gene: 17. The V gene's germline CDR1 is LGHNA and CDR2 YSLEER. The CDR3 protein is CASSQERPTGDYTSSPLHF. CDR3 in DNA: TGCGCCAGCAGCCAAGAACGCCCGACAGGGGACTATACTAGCTCACCCCTCCACTTT.

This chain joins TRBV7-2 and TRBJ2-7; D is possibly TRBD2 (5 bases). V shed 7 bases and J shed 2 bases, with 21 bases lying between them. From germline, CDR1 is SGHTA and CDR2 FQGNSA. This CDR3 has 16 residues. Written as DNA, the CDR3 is TGTGCCAGCAAAATAAAAGAAGGACTCTTAACCTACGAGCAGTACTTC. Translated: CASKIKEGLLTYEQYF.

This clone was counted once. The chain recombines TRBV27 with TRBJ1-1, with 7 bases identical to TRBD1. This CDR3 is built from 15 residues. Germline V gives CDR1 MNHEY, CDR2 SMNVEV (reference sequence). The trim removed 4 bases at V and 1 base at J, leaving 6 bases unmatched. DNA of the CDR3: TGTGCCAGCAGTTCCTACAGGGGACCGAACACTGAAGCTTTCTTT. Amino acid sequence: CASSSYRGPNTEAFF.

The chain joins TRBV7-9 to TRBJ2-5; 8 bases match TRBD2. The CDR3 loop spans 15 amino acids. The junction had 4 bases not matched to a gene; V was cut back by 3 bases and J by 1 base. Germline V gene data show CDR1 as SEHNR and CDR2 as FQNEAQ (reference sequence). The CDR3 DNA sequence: TGTGCCAGCAGCTTGGGCGGGGGGCCCCAAGAGACCCAGTACTTC. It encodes CASSLGGGPQETQYF.

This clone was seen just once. The CDR3 DNA is TGTGCCAGCAGCAAACAGGGGGGGGTTGGGGCCAACGTCCTGACTTTC. This encodes CASSKQGGVGANVLTF. This chain connects TRBV7-3 to TRBJ2-6; TRBD1 is a possible D gene (8 bases). Germline assignment: CDR1 SGHTA and CDR2 FQGTGA. The CDR3 has 16 amino acids. V gave up 5 bases and J gave up 3 bases, with 14 bases separating them. The full variable domain, with the rest looked up from reference TRBV7-3 and TRBJ2-6, is GAGVSQTPSNKVTEKGKYVELRCDPISGHTALYWYRQSLGQGPEFLIYFQGTGAADDSGLPNDRFFAVRPEGSVSTLKIQRTERGDSAVYLCASSKQGGVGANVLTFGAGSRLTVL.

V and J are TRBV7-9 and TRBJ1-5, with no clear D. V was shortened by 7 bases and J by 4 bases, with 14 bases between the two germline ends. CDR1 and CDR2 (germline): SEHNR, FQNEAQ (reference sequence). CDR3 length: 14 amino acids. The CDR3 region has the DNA TGTGCCAGCACCAAGTCGGGGTCTAATCAGCCCCAGCATTTT. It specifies CASTKSGSNQPQHF.

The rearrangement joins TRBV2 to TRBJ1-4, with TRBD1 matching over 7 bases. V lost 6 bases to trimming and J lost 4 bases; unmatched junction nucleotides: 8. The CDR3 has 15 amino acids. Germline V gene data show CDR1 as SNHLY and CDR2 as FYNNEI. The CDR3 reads CASSRTGVHNEKLFF. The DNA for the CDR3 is TGTGCCAGCAGCCGCACAGGGGTTCATAATGAAAAACTGTTTTTT.

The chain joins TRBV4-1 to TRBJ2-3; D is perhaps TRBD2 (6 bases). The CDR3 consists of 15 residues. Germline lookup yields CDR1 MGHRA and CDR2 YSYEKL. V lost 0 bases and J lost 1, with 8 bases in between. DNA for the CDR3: TGCGCCAGCAGCCAAGAACAGCGGGGCACAGATACGCAGTATTTT. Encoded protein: CASSQEQRGTDTQYF.

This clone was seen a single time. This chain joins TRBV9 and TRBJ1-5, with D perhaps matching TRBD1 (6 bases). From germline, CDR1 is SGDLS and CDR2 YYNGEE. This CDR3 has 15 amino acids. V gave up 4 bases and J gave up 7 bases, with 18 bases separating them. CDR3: CASSPTGMGRQPQHF. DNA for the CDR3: TGTGCCAGCAGCCCAACAGGGATGGGTAGGCAGCCCCAGCATTTT.

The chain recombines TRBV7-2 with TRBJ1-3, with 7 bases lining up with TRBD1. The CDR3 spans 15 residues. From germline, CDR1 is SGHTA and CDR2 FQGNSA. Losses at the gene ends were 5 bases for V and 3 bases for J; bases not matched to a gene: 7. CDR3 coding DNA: TGTGCCAGCAGCCAACGACAGGGACTTGGAAACACCATATATTTT. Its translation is CASSQRQGLGNTIYF.

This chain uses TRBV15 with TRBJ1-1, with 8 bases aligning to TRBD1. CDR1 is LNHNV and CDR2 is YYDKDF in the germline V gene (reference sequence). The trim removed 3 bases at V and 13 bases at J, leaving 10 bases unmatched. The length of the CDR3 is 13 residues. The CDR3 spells CATSRDRVKGGFF. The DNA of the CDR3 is TGTGCCACCAGCAGGGACAGGGTGAAAGGGGGTTTCTTT.

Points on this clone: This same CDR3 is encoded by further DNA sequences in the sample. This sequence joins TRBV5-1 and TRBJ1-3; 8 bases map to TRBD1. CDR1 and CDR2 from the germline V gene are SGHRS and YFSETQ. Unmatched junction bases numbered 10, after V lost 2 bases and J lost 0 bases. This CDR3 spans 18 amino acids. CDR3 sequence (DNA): TGCGCCAGCAGCTTTGGTATCGACAGGGGCAACTCTGGAAACACCATATATTTT. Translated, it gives CASSFGIDRGNSGNTIYF.